These 28 T cell receptor beta chains were all obtained from the same sample, sequenced in a study of CD8 T cells in ankylosing spondylitis. General observations from the study: About 8 highly homologous variants made up a TCR beta motif that seemed to typify ankylosing spondylitis blood.

No antigen is known for these receptors. Via MiXCR, TCRdb re-called the 5' RACE reads, giving one row per CDR3 protein. The sample lists fewer than 650,000 distinct CDR3 sequences; roughly an eighth were seen once. The sequencing input was blood, either unsorted or a sorted T cell fraction (not recorded which). The receptors shown here come from a male donor with ankylosing spondylitis.

This clonotype was observed at least ten times. The rearrangement uses TRBV5-1 and TRBJ2-1; maybe TRBD2 (5 bases). V dropped 0 bases and J dropped 0 bases, with 10 bases sitting between them. The germline CDR1 and CDR2 sequences are SGHRS and YFSETQ. The CDR3 runs to 16 residues. The DNA of the CDR3 is TGCGCCAGCAGCTTGGTCCCGGGAAACTCCTACAATGAGCAGTTCTTC. Its protein is CASSLVPGNSYNEQFF.

This sequence joins TRBV10-3 and TRBJ1-1; weak D call: TRBD1 (5 bases). The CDR3 has 14 amino acids. Trimming cost V 6 bases and J 7 bases, with 18 bases left between them. Germline CDR1 is ENHRY and CDR2 is SYGVKD. CDR3 DNA: TGTGCCATCAGGTCCGGGGGAGGGCCCATTGAAGCTTTCTTT. Amino acid sequence: CAIRSGGGPIEAFF.

V gene TRBV20-1 combines with J gene TRBJ1-1; 7 nucleotides line up with TRBD1. The V gene end was trimmed by 3 bases and the J gene end by 5 bases; junction bases not matched to a gene: 6. This CDR3 is built from 13 residues. CDR1 and CDR2 (germline): DFQATT, SNEGSKA (reference sequence). As DNA, the CDR3 is TGCAGTGCTAGTAACAGGGGAGGGACTGAAGCTTTCTTT. Amino acids: CSASNRGGTEAFF.

The rearrangement links TRBV19 to TRBJ1-2; D is possibly TRBD1 (5 bases). Trimming cost V 3 bases and J 6 bases, with 11 bases left between them. CDR1 LNHDA and CDR2 SQIVND come from the germline V gene (reference sequence). CDR3 length: 13 residues. In DNA, the CDR3 is TGTGCCAGTAGTATGACCCAGGGACATGGCTACACCTTC. Translating it yields CASSMTQGHGYTF.

The chain carries TRBV7-9 and TRBJ2-5; 12 positions match TRBD2. CDR1 is SEHNR and CDR2 is FQNEAQ in the germline V gene (reference sequence). Trimming removed 5 bases from V and 5 bases from J; junction bases left unmatched: 9. The CDR3 is 16 amino acids. In nucleotides, the CDR3 is TGTGCCAGCAGCGCGGCGACTAGCGGGAGAGTGGAGACCCAGTACTTC. Encoded protein: CASSAATSGRVETQYF.

The J gene is TRBJ1-2, the V gene TRBV20-1; 10 bases match TRBD1. CDR1 DFQATT and CDR2 SNEGSKA come from the germline V gene (reference sequence). The CDR3 spans 13 residues. With 6 bases clipped from V and 8 bases from J, the junction kept 9 bases outside the gene matches. CDR3 protein: CSAGLGQGDGYTF. In DNA form, the CDR3 reads TGCAGTGCCGGACTCGGACAGGGGGACGGCTACACCTTC.

This clonotype was counted a few times. This chain joins TRBV12-3 or TRBV12-4 and TRBJ2-7, with 15 bases aligning to TRBD2. The V segment lost 6 bases and the J segment 0 bases; nucleotides outside the gene matches: 15. CDR3 length: 20 amino acids. CDR3 in amino acids: CASSPGRGTSGRSLSYEQYF. The CDR3 DNA sequence: TGTGCCAGCAGCCCGGGGCGGGGGACTAGCGGGAGGTCACTCTCCTACGAGCAGTACTTC.

The gene calls are TRBV12-3 or TRBV12-4 and TRBJ2-1; tentatively, D is TRBD1 (6 bases). CDR3 size: 15 residues. V gave up 2 bases and J gave up 10 bases, with 18 bases separating them. The CDR3 here is CASSLSVRQAPEQFF. CDR3 sequence (DNA): TGTGCCAGCAGTTTAAGCGTGAGACAGGCCCCCGAGCAGTTCTTC.

In this sample, this clonotype turned up a few times. V and J are TRBV7-8 and TRBJ2-7; D is undetermined. Germline CDR1 SGHVS, CDR2 FQNEAQ. CDR3 size: 17 residues. V shed 4 bases and J shed 2 bases, with 21 bases lying between them. For the CDR3, the DNA is TGTGCCAGCAGCTCTACCCCGGGCAGTATAACCCCCTACGAGCAGTACTTC. Its translation is CASSSTPGSITPYEQYF.

The rearrangement links TRBV20-1 to TRBJ2-5; 7 bases align to TRBD2. The germline V gene has CDR1 DFQATT and CDR2 SNEGSKA (reference sequence). V dropped 1 base and J dropped 4; count of bases not matched to a gene: 9. The CDR3 totals 15 residues. CDR3 region: CSARVPSGGAETQYF. The CDR3 DNA reads TGCAGTGCTAGAGTTCCTAGCGGAGGGGCAGAGACCCAGTACTTC.

At least ten counts were recorded for this clonotype. V is TRBV7-2 and J is TRBJ2-7; TRBD1 matches at 7 bases. The V and J ends lost 3 bases and 5 bases, in that order; junction bases with no gene match: 7. This CDR3 is built from 14 residues. Germline lookup yields CDR1 SGHTA and CDR2 FQGNSA. Here the CDR3 reads CASSLMTDRDEQYF. The CDR3, as DNA: TGTGCCAGCAGCTTGATGACTGACAGGGACGAGCAGTACTTC.

This sequence joins TRBV20-1 and TRBJ2-3; TRBD2 agrees at 7 bases. The ends lost 3 bases at V and 3 bases at J; junction bases unmatched: 6. CDR3 length: 14 residues. Looked up from germline, CDR1 is DFQATT and CDR2 is SNEGSKA (reference sequence). The CDR3 DNA reads as TGCAGTGCTAGGGGGGGAGGGCCAACAGATACGCAGTATTTT. Residues: CSARGGGPTDTQYF.

The chain combines TRBV20-1 with TRBJ2-7, with TRBD2 matching over 8 bases. The germline gives CDR1 DFQATT, CDR2 SNEGSKA (reference sequence). The CDR3 has 14 amino acids. V was clipped by 6 bases and J by 0 bases; unmatched bases: 7. CDR3 region: CSARPGLGSYEQYV. The CDR3 DNA follows: TGCAGTGCCAGACCGGGACTAGGCTCCTACGAGCAGTACGTC.

This clonotype was observed at least ten times. The chain links TRBV5-1 to TRBJ2-1; 11 bases match TRBD2. From germline, CDR1 is SGHRS and CDR2 YFSETQ. V gave up 4 bases and J gave up 6 bases; unmatched junction bases: 6. The CDR3 runs 15 residues. The CDR3 protein is CASSETSGSVNEQFF. The DNA for the CDR3 is TGCGCCAGCAGCGAAACTAGCGGGAGCGTCAATGAGCAGTTCTTC.

This clonotype was seen ten or more times. This sequence joins TRBV10-3 and TRBJ1-5; unclear D gene. Germline V CDR1 and CDR2: ENHRY, SYGVKD. V dropped 5 bases and J dropped 0 bases, with 11 bases sitting between them. CDR3 length equals 15 residues. CDR3 nucleotides: TGTGCCATCAGTTCAGACATCTCTAGCAATCAGCCCCAGCATTTT. Translated: CAISSDISSNQPQHF.

This clonotype showed up just a few times. The J gene is TRBJ1-5, the V gene TRBV29-1, with D unresolved. Trimming stripped 0 bases from V and 3 bases from J, with 6 bases between. The CDR3 extends over 13 amino acids. The germline gives CDR1 SQVTM, CDR2 ANQGSEA. The CDR3 reads CSVEESVNQPQHF. CDR3 nucleotide sequence: TGCAGCGTTGAAGAGAGTGTCAATCAGCCCCAGCATTTT.

This clonotype was recorded at least ten times. The chain couples TRBV3-1 to TRBJ1-1; D unresolved. In germline, CDR1 is LGHDT, CDR2 YNNKEL (reference sequence). The V gene lost 1 base and the J gene lost 4 bases, with 10 bases spanning the gap. The CDR3 totals 14 residues. The CDR3 loop reads CASSQGISSTEAFF. The CDR3 DNA reads as TGTGCCAGCAGCCAAGGGATTTCATCCACTGAAGCTTTCTTT. Combining the CDR3 with reference TRBV3-1 and TRBJ1-1 gives the whole variable domain DTAVSQTPKYLVTQMGNDKSIKCEQNLGHDTMYWYKQDSKKFLKIMFSYNNKELIINETVPNRFSPKSPDKAHLNLHINSLELGDSAVYFCASSQGISSTEAFFGQGTRLTVV.

The chain carries TRBV7-2 and TRBJ1-6; TRBD1 might be the D (6 bases). The germline V gene encodes CDR1 SGHTA and CDR2 FQGNSA. This CDR3 has 15 residues. Trimming took 7 bases from V and 3 from J, leaving 13 bases between them. The CDR3 bases are TGTGCCAGCACCCCGTCACAGGGCTATAATTCACCCCTCCACTTT. Protein sequence: CASTPSQGYNSPLHF.

The chain couples TRBV13 to TRBJ2-5; tentative D call: TRBD2 (6 bases). Germline-derived CDR1 and CDR2 are PRHDT and FYEKMQ (reference sequence). The CDR3 is 15 amino acids. V dropped 4 bases and J dropped 4 bases, with 16 bases sitting between them. The CDR3 loop reads CASSSDRDWGETQYF. DNA of the CDR3: TGTGCCAGCAGCTCCGATCGGGACTGGGGAGAGACCCAGTACTTC.

In this sample, this clonotype turned up a few times. The chain employs TRBV20-1 and TRBJ2-2, with a weak D call TRBD2 (6 bases). From germline, CDR1 is DFQATT and CDR2 SNEGSKA (reference sequence). The CDR3 length is 15 residues. V lost 6 bases to trimming and J lost 0 bases, with 14 bases between them. CDR3 loop: CSAPRGNPNTGELFF. CDR3 DNA sequence: TGCAGTGCCCCCCGGGGGAATCCGAACACCGGGGAGCTGTTTTTT.

This clonotype has ten or more counts. The CDR3 loop reads CASSLALGSTDTQYF. CDR3 bases: TGTGCCAGCAGCTTAGCGTTGGGAAGCACAGATACGCAGTATTTT. The rearrangement uses TRBV7-6 and TRBJ2-3; D ambiguous. The CDR3 runs 15 residues. Germline CDR1 is SGHVS and CDR2 is FNYEAQ. Trimming removed 0 bases at V and 0 bases at J, with 7 bases between.

This clonotype turned up a few times. This chain joins TRBV2 and TRBJ2-7; D is unclear. Germline V lookup: CDR1 SNHLY, CDR2 FYNNEI. The CDR3 spans 13 residues. V was shortened by 6 bases and J by 3 bases, with 12 bases between the two germline ends. CDR3 amino acids: CASRPTILYEQYF. In DNA, the CDR3 is TGTGCCAGCAGGCCCACTATTCTCTACGAGCAGTACTTC.

This clonotype has more than one count but fewer than ten. V gene TRBV5-1 combines with J gene TRBJ2-1; 8 bases map to TRBD2. The CDR3 is 18 residues long. V shed 3 bases, J shed 1 base, and the junction held 12 bases outside the gene matches. Germline CDR1 reads SGHRS; CDR2 reads YFSETQ. The CDR3 region is CASSSASGFYPSYNEQFF. As DNA, the CDR3 is TGCGCCAGCAGCTCGGCTAGCGGGTTCTACCCATCCTACAATGAGCAGTTCTTC.

This clonotype was found a few times. The chain combines TRBV12-3 or TRBV12-4 with TRBJ2-6; D ambiguous. The V end was cut by 5 bases, the J end by 1 base, with 12 bases between. The CDR3 runs to 16 residues. The CDR3 DNA reads as TGTGCCAGCAGTCCCCGTGCAGCGTCTGGGGCCAACGTCCTGACTTTC. It specifies CASSPRAASGANVLTF.

The sample holds a few counts of this clonotype. The chain uses TRBV5-1 and TRBJ2-5; D is undetermined. Germline V gene data show CDR1 as SGHRS and CDR2 as YFSETQ. There are 14 residues in the CDR3. V was trimmed by 0 bases and J by 4 bases, leaving 10 bases between them. CDR3 DNA sequence: TGCGCCAGCAGCTTGGAAAGTAATCGAGAGACCCAGTACTTC. Encoded protein: CASSLESNRETQYF.

This clonotype appeared a few times. The V and J genes are TRBV6-1 and TRBJ1-2; D unresolved. The CDR3 is 14 residues long. The V and J ends lost 0 bases and 8 bases respectively, with 13 bases between them. The V gene's germline CDR1 is MNHNS and CDR2 SASEGT. The CDR3 spells CASSEAPSGVGYTF. CDR3 nucleotides: TGTGCCAGCAGTGAAGCCCCAAGCGGGGTCGGCTACACCTTC.

The rearrangement uses TRBV5-6 and TRBJ1-1, with a weak D call TRBD1 (5 bases). The CDR3 runs 16 residues. Trimming pared 1 base from V and 3 bases from J, leaving 16 bases between. The germline CDR1 and CDR2 sequences are SGHDT and YYEEEE. The DNA for the CDR3 is TGTGCCAGCAGCTTGAAAGCGGACCGACAGCACACTGAAGCTTTCTTT. Translated: CASSLKADRQHTEAFF.

The sample holds a few counts of this clonotype. The J gene is TRBJ2-1, the V gene TRBV12-3 or TRBV12-4; a possible D gene is TRBD1 (6 bases). V was shortened by 1 base and J by 13 bases, with 14 bases between the two germline ends. The CDR3 runs to 13 residues. In nucleotides, the CDR3 is TGTGCCAGCAGTTTAGACTTCAGGGGACCCCAGTTCTTC. This sequence encodes CASSLDFRGPQFF.